This T cell receptor (beta chain) was recorded in a study of blood T cell repertoires in COVID-19 (dated by TCRdb to the early 2020s). A note on the overall study: Collaborator samples came from the United States, Italy and Spain and covered acute and convalescent phases of COVID-19. The material from the prospective study consisted of cDNA or gDNA derived from T cells, B-cell-depleted T cells, or PBMCs. The dataset comprised deeply sampled blood TCRbeta repertoires from subjects exposed to, actively infected with, or recovered from COVID-19. The repertoires were released in a freely available public database intended as a resource for research on the immune response to SARS-CoV-2. The samples were drawn from the first 160 participants of the ongoing ImmuneRACE study and from over a thousand subjects provided by 6 global collaborators. The sample metadata nearly always contained a de-identified subject ID, COVID-19 status, age in years and sex. Where available, HLA class I and class II types were obtained from metadata supplied by the sample provider rather than from assay-based typing. What the authors observed across the whole study: How much clinical and demographic metadata was included differed by source and by participant, and the metadata was provided uncurated.

In Seattle, one collaborating source enrolled patients while the infection was active and tracked those patients longitudinally over the course of disease. Collaborating institutions collected whole blood in K2EDTA tubes following their own protocols. For TCRbeta analysis, collaborators shipped samples in one of three forms: frozen whole blood, isolated PBMCs, or DNA extracted from either of those sample types. TCRbeta CDR3 regions were amplified from genomic DNA using the immunoSEQ Assay, a bias-controlled multiplex PCR. The paper's data handling went like this. Within the assay, amplification of reference gene primers was used to estimate how many nucleated cells each sample contained. Sequence reads were collapsed and filtered to measure the absolute abundance of every unique TCRbeta CDR3 rearrangement. For each sample, productive Simpson clonality was calculated as the square root of Simpson's diversity index across productive rearrangements. TCRdb took over this immuneACCESS table, retaining in-frame rearrangements with V and J assigned. Such tables are incomplete; in checked studies, under half of the missing clones stem from an unresolved V gene, and the remainder is unexplained. The V and J calls and clone size are taken from that table; D and trimming were inferred from the DNA. Here the sample has about 150,000 clones; 80% to 90% occur a single time. Under 8.5% of the sample lies in the top ten.

V is trimmed back by 0 bases and J by 7 bases, and the junction contains 4 bases that no gene match accounts for. From the cysteine through the phenylalanine, the CDR3 covers 14 amino acids. Only CDR3 DNA is held: 42 bases, read in frame from base 1. Based on the germline V gene, the CDR1 and CDR2 sequences are SGHRS and YFSETQ. With respect to this clone: The antigen this receptor binds is unknown. The record has no base qualities; no much larger clone is one base away.

This receptor was obtained from a woman aged 55 to 70 with COVID-19, enrolled during active disease. The chain is encoded by TRBV5-1 joined to TRBJ1-5; the junction holds 7 bases that match TRBD1. The specimen was peripheral blood. The CDR3 is CASSLAGGKQPQHF. The sequenced DNA: TGCGCCAGCAGCTTGGCAGGGGGGAAGCAGCCCCAGCATTTT.